One T cell receptor beta chain is described in this entry. Its matching antigen is unknown. This entry comes from a study of T-cell memory formation after mild COVID-19. Study-level information: Clustering of TCRs was largely donor specific. Study-wide findings and caveats: Clones that contracted from day 15 to 85 were balanced CD4/CD8, while later expanders leaned CD4+.

TCR alpha and TCR beta cDNA libraries with sample barcodes and UMIs came from 5'RACE using constant-segment primers. TCRdb processed the 5' RACE reads anew with MiXCR; each CDR3 protein has one entry. The repertoire holds about 500,000 distinct CDR3 sequences, with approximately 20% as singletons. The CDR3 is made up of 15 amino acids. Trimming removed 6 bases from V and 0 bases from J; junction bases left unmatched: 6. The sequence derives from an adult woman who had mild COVID-19 (a few samples of this study predate the infection). Cell type and time point are not known. The sample consisted of PBMCs or a T cell subset sorted from them (not recorded which). The chain links TRBV12-3 or TRBV12-4 to TRBJ2-7; 9 bases map to TRBD1. The CDR3 here is CASRMGQGSSYEQYF. As DNA, the CDR3 is TGTGCCAGCAGAATGGGACAGGGTAGCTCCTACGAGCAGTACTTC.